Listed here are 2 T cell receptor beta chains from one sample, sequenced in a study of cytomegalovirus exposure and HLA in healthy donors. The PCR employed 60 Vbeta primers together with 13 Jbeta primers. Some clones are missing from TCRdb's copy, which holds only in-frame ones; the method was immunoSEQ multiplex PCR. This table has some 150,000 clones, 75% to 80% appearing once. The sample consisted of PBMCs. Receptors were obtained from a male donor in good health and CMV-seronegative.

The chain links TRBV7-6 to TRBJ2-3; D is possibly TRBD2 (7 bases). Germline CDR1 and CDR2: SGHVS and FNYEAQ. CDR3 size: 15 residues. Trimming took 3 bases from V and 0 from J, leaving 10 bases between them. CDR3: CASSLGGASTDTQYF. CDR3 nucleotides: TGTGCCAGCAGCTTGGGGGGGGCGAGCACAGATACGCAGTATTTT.

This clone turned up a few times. CDR3 in amino acids: CASSRDRGTYNEQFF. CDR3 nucleotides: TGTGCCAGCAGTAGGGACAGGGGCACCTACAATGAGCAGTTCTTC. The genes are TRBV5-4 and TRBJ2-1; TRBD1 agrees at 10 bases. V shed 5 bases, J shed 2 bases, and the junction held 4 bases outside the gene matches. CDR1 and CDR2 (germline): SGHNT, YYREEE (reference sequence). This CDR3 comprises 15 residues.